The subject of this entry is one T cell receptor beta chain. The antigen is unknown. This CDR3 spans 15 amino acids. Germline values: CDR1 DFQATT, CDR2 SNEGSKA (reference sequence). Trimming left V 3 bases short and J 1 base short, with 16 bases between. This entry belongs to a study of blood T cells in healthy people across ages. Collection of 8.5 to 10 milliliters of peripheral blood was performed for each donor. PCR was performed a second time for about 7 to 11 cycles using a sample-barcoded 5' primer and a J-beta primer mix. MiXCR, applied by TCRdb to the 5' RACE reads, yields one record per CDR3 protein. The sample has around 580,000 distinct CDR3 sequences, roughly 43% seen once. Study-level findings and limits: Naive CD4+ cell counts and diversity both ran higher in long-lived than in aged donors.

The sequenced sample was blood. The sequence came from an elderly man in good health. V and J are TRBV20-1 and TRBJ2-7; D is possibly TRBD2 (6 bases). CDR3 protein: CSAREAGTGSYEQYF. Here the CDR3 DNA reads TGCAGTGCTAGGGAAGCCGGGACTGGTTCCTACGAGCAGTACTTC.